This T cell receptor beta chain came from a study of blood T cells in healthy people across ages. The use of a sample-barcoded 5' primer and a J-beta primer mix characterized a second PCR of roughly 7 to 12 cycles. One entry per CDR3 protein results from TCRdb running MiXCR on the 5' RACE reads. There are roughly 860,000 distinct CDR3 sequences in the sample; roughly 60% occur only once, and around a quarter lies in the top ten. The CDR3 spans 15 residues. V was clipped by 5 bases and J by 7 bases, with 18 bases between them. Per the germline V gene, CDR1 is SGHAT and CDR2 is FQNNGV. The specimen sequenced was blood. V gene TRBV11-2 combines with J gene TRBJ2-1; D gene uncertain. The source is a man aged 30 to 45 in good health. DNA for the CDR3: TGTGCCAGCAGCCAAGGTCACCAGACTGGAAATGAGCAGTTCTTC. Its translation is CASSQGHQTGNEQFF.